This T cell receptor beta chain stems from a study of blood T cell repertoires in COVID-19 (TCRdb year 2020). At the level of the whole study: Collaborator samples came from the United States, Italy and Spain and covered acute and convalescent phases of COVID-19. The samples were drawn from the first 160 participants of the ongoing ImmuneRACE study and from under 1,500 subjects provided by 6 global collaborators. Where HLA class I and class II types were available, the types were taken from metadata supplied by the sample provider, not from assay-based typing. Nearly every sample came with metadata listing a de-identified subject ID, COVID-19 status, age in years and sex. The repertoires were released in a freely available public database intended as a resource for research on the immune response to SARS-CoV-2. The material from the prospective study consisted of cDNA or gDNA derived from T cells, B-cell-depleted T cells, or PBMCs. Subjects who had been exposed to COVID-19, were actively infected with it, or had recovered from it provided the deeply sampled blood TCRbeta repertoires that made up the dataset.

What the research found in general, with its limitations: The amount of clinical and demographic metadata varied by source and participant and was provided uncurated.

TCRbeta CDR3 regions were amplified from genomic DNA using the immunoSEQ Assay, a bias-controlled multiplex PCR. As for the original processing: The number of nucleated cells in each sample was estimated from the amplification of reference gene primers within the assay. To quantify the absolute abundance of each unique TCRbeta CDR3 rearrangement, sequence reads were collapsed and filtered. For each sample, productive Simpson clonality was calculated as the square root of Simpson's diversity index over productive rearrangements. The source is immuneACCESS, and TCRdb retained only in-frame sequences with V and J called. Part of the clones is not carried over; for the studies checked, unresolved V genes explain less than half of this, and the remainder is unexplained. Clone size and the V and J calls come from that table; the DNA yielded D and trimming. This sample lists hundreds of thousands of clones; approximately 90% were detected once. Together, the top ten hold 8.5% to 10% of the sample.

A note on this clone: The antigen it recognizes is unknown. Per-nucleotide qualities are absent, and no much larger clonotype sits a single base away.

CDR3 length: 14 amino acids, cysteine to phenylalanine. Of the read, only the CDR3 DNA is kept; its 42 bases are in frame from base 1. The germline V gene (reference sequence) supplies CDR1 GTSNPN and CDR2 SVGIG. V lost 1 base and J lost 5 bases; the stretch between them is 11 bases long. Enrolling through a virtual design, the prospective study's participants ranged in age from roughly 18 to 90 years and lived across 20 to 30 United States geographic areas. In the prospective study, cohorts were assigned on the basis of participant-reported clinical history obtained from a screening survey and a study questionnaire. For ImmuneRACE Cohort 3, a participant was defined as recovered based on two consecutive negative NP/OP PCR tests, clearance by a healthcare professional, or resolution of symptoms. In the prospective study, whole blood, serum and a nasopharyngeal or oropharyngeal swab were collected from each participant by mobile phlebotomists. Additional blood draws and questionnaires over an approximately 2-month period could optionally be provided by prospective study participants. Prospective study blood samples were shipped either frozen or at room temperature before DNA extraction.

This chain is built from TRBV30 and TRBJ2-2; a weak D assignment points to TRBD1 (6 bases agree). This clonotype originated in a woman younger than 30 who had recovered from COVID-19. The sample consisted of PBMCs or T cells enriched from blood (not recorded which). The DNA sequence is given as TGTGCCTGGAGTGGGACAGCAGTAACCGGGGAGCTGTTTTTT. It translates to CAWSGTAVTGELFF.